Listed here are 30 T cell receptor beta chains from one sample, sequenced in a study of T cell responses to AZD1222 COVID-19 vaccine. Only in-frame clones appear in the TCRdb table, and some are missing; sequencing was by immunoSEQ multiplex PCR. The sample contains about 97,000 clones, approximately 90% of which appear only once. The sample consisted of peripheral blood, taken on day 0 of AZD1222 vaccination. The receptors here all came from an adult in good health.

The V gene is TRBV6-2 or TRBV6-3, the J gene TRBJ2-4; TRBD1 agrees at 8 bases. V lost 7 bases and J lost 6; bases outside the gene matches: 11. Germline CDR1 MNHEY, CDR2 SVGEGT. This CDR3 region has 15 residues. The CDR3 loop is CASNPWGTGLNIQYF. CDR3 DNA: TGTGCCAGCAACCCGTGGGGGACAGGCCTAAACATTCAGTACTTC.

The chain uses TRBV5-1 and TRBJ2-5; D is perhaps TRBD2 (5 bases). V was clipped by 4 bases and J by 2 bases, with 15 bases between them. The CDR3 spans 15 residues. Germline CDR1 reads SGHRS; CDR2 reads YFSETQ. This CDR3 is CASSPAGPYQETQYF. In nucleotides, the CDR3 is TGCGCCAGCAGCCCTGCGGGTCCTTATCAAGAGACCCAGTACTTC.

This clone was counted a single time. CDR3 bases: TGTGCCACCAGCAGAGTGAGGGGCGGGACCTCAGCAGATACGCAGTATTTT. This translates into CATSRVRGGTSADTQYF. This chain joins TRBV15 and TRBJ2-3; D is possibly TRBD2 (6 bases). Trimming pared 1 base from V and 4 bases from J, leaving 18 bases between. Germline CDR1 LNHNV, CDR2 YYDKDF (reference sequence). The CDR3 covers 17 residues.

The V and J genes are TRBV30 and TRBJ1-4; D possibly corresponds to TRBD1 (6 bases). Germline-derived CDR1 and CDR2 are GTSNPN and SVGIG (reference sequence). Trimming left V 1 base short and J 8 bases short, with 14 bases between. The CDR3 loop spans 14 amino acids. CDR3 region: CAWSGRRGREKLFF. DNA of the CDR3: TGTGCCTGGAGTGGGCGCAGGGGTAGGGAAAAACTGTTTTTT.

This chain uses TRBV7-2 with TRBJ2-2; D is possibly TRBD1 or TRBD2 (7 bases each). With 5 bases removed from V and 5 bases from J, the gap between germline ends came to 18 bases. The CDR3 covers 16 residues. From germline, CDR1 is SGHTA and CDR2 FQGNSA. The CDR3 sequence is CASSPRGGAYTGELFF. CDR3 DNA sequence: TGTGCCAGCAGCCCCAGGGGGGGGGCGTATACCGGGGAGCTGTTTTTT.

This clone came up once. The CDR3 spells CASSLKFRGTWVNTEAFF. CDR3 DNA: TGTGCCAGCAGTTTAAAGTTCAGGGGGACATGGGTGAACACTGAAGCTTTCTTT. This chain links TRBV27 with TRBJ1-1; 7 bases map to TRBD1. CDR3 length: 18 residues. CDR1 is MNHEY, CDR2 SMNVEV, per germline (reference sequence). V shed 2 bases, J shed 0 bases, and the junction held 12 bases outside the gene matches.

The chain has TRBV5-4 and TRBJ1-6, with 7 nucleotides matching TRBD1. The CDR3 covers 14 residues. Per the germline V gene, CDR1 is SGHNT and CDR2 is YYREEE (reference sequence). V lost 2 bases, J lost 5 bases, and 1 base stayed unmatched. The CDR3, as DNA: TGTGCCAGCAGCTTAGACAGGGATAATTCACCCCTCCACTTT. Its translation: CASSLDRDNSPLHF.

This chain joins TRBV29-1 and TRBJ2-2; 14 nucleotides agree with TRBD2. V lost 6 bases and J lost 6; bases outside the gene matches: 6. This CDR3 has 15 amino acids. Germline CDR1 is SQVTM and CDR2 is ANQGSEA. CDR3 nucleotide sequence: TGCAGCGTCCTGGGACTAGCGGGAGTCTCCGGGGAGCTGTTTTTT. As protein: CSVLGLAGVSGELFF.

V gene TRBV11-2 combines with J gene TRBJ2-2; D might be TRBD1 (6 bases). V gave up 4 bases and J gave up 5 bases, with 8 bases separating them. Germline assignment: CDR1 SGHAT and CDR2 FQNNGV. The CDR3 loop spans 13 amino acids. CDR3 nucleotides: TGTGCCAGCAGCTCGGACAGAACCGGGGAGCTGTTTTTT. Translating it yields CASSSDRTGELFF.

There are a few counts of this clone. The chain carries TRBV2 and TRBJ1-2, with D hard to call. The CDR3 runs 12 residues. CDR1 SNHLY and CDR2 FYNNEI come from the germline V gene. The germline V and J ends were trimmed by 7 bases and 3 bases, with 9 bases remaining between them. As DNA, the CDR3 is TGTGCCAGCACCCACGTAGACTATGGCTACACCTTC. Translating it yields CASTHVDYGYTF.

This clone was observed a few times. The rearrangement joins TRBV2 to TRBJ1-3; 7 nucleotides line up with TRBD1. V lost 1 base to trimming and J lost 4 bases; unmatched junction nucleotides: 13. This CDR3 is 18 amino acids long. CDR1 is SNHLY, CDR2 FYNNEI, per germline. CDR3: CASSEGGQPKVWGNTIYF. The CDR3 bases are TGTGCCAGCAGTGAAGGGGGACAGCCAAAAGTGTGGGGAAACACCATATATTTT.

This clone came up once. The chain has TRBV18 and TRBJ2-7; TRBD2 aligns across 7 bases. V shed 2 bases, J shed 4 bases, and the junction held 5 bases outside the gene matches. The CDR3 has 14 residues. CDR1 and CDR2 (germline): KGHSH, LQKENI. The CDR3 sequence: CASSPWGEGYEQYF. The CDR3, as DNA: TGTGCCAGCTCACCATGGGGGGAGGGGTACGAGCAGTACTTC.

The chain's CDR3 is CASSQGTGSHQPQHF. The CDR3 DNA is TGTGCCAGCAGCCAAGGAACAGGGAGTCATCAGCCCCAGCATTTT. V is TRBV3-1 (or the pseudogene TRBV3-2) and J is TRBJ1-5; D possibly corresponds to TRBD1 (6 bases). Deletions cut 1 base from V and 5 bases from J, with 12 bases between. The length of the CDR3 is 15 residues. The germline CDR1 and CDR2 sequences are LGHDT and YNNKEL (reference sequence).

This clone was found once. V gene TRBV18 combines with J gene TRBJ2-1, with 8 bases fitting TRBD1. The V gene end was trimmed by 0 bases and the J gene end by 3 bases; junction bases not matched to a gene: 4. The CDR3 is 16 amino acids. Germline CDR1 and CDR2: KGHSH and LQKENI. The CDR3 loop reads CASSPPGTGYYNEQFF. In DNA form, the CDR3 reads TGTGCCAGCTCACCACCGGGGACAGGCTACTACAATGAGCAGTTCTTC.

This chain connects TRBV24-1 to TRBJ2-5, with D possibly TRBD2 on 5 matching bases. The germline CDR1 and CDR2 sequences are KGHDR and SFDVKD. Trimming stripped 7 bases from V and 2 bases from J, with 10 bases between. The CDR3 extends over 13 amino acids. CDR3: CATRGSAQETQYF. The DNA for the CDR3 is TGTGCCACCAGAGGGAGCGCACAAGAGACCCAGTACTTC.

This chain uses TRBV5-5 with TRBJ1-1; D possibly corresponds to TRBD1 (5 bases). V was cut by 3 bases and J by 0 bases, with 18 bases left in between. The CDR3 is 17 amino acids. Germline assignment: CDR1 SGHKS and CDR2 YYEKEE (reference sequence). As DNA, the CDR3 is TGTGCCAGCAGCTCCCTGGTGGGGCCGGGGGTGAACACTGAAGCTTTCTTT. This gives the protein CASSSLVGPGVNTEAFF.

V is TRBV6-5 and J is TRBJ2-5; 8 bases agree with TRBD1. V trimming: 2 bases; J trimming: 1 base; junction bases outside the gene matches: 3. This CDR3 has 15 amino acids. Germline CDR1 MNHEY, CDR2 SVGAGI. The CDR3 region is CASSYGTGFQETQYF. In nucleotides, the CDR3 is TGTGCCAGCAGTTACGGGACAGGTTTCCAAGAGACCCAGTACTTC.

A few counts support this clone. V and J are TRBV30 and TRBJ1-2; 8 bases align to TRBD1. CDR1 GTSNPN and CDR2 SVGIG come from the germline V gene (reference sequence). Unmatched junction bases numbered 8, after V lost 0 bases and J lost 8 bases. The CDR3 extends over 14 amino acids. CDR3 DNA: TGTGCCTGGAGTGTACCGGACAGGGTAATCGGCTACACCTTC. The encoded protein is CAWSVPDRVIGYTF. Full variable domain (remainder filled in from reference TRBV30 and TRBJ1-2): SQTIHQWPATLVQPVGSPLSLECTVEGTSNPNLYWYRQAAGRGLQLLFYSVGIGQISSEVPQNLSASRPQDRQFILSSKKLLLSDSGFYLCAWSVPDRVIGYTFGSGTRLTVV.

This clone turned up a few times. The chain employs TRBV5-8 and TRBJ1-4, with D unresolved. The CDR3 is made up of 15 amino acids. The germline gives CDR1 SGHTS, CDR2 YDEGEE. V gave up 1 base and J gave up 0 bases, with 7 bases separating them. The CDR3 bases are TGTGCCAGCAGCTTGTTCAGGACAACTAATGAAAAACTGTTTTTT. Translation: CASSLFRTTNEKLFF.

This clone was counted between two and nine times. The gene calls are TRBV9 and TRBJ2-3; D not certain. The V gene lost 4 bases and the J gene lost 1 base, with 7 bases spanning the gap. Germline CDR1 is SGDLS and CDR2 is YYNGEE. The CDR3 consists of 13 residues. CDR3 amino acids: CASSPAGTDTQYF. In nucleotides, the CDR3 is TGTGCCAGCAGCCCGGCTGGCACAGATACGCAGTATTTT.

The chain joins TRBV7-2 to TRBJ1-1; the D gene is possibly TRBD1 (6 bases). Germline values: CDR1 SGHTA, CDR2 FQGNSA. Trimming took off 2 bases at V and 2 bases at J, with 15 bases between the two ends. CDR3 length: 16 amino acids. The CDR3 coding sequence is TGTGCCAGCAGCTTAAGCAGGGGCCTAGATAACACTGAAGCTTTCTTT. The encoded protein is CASSLSRGLDNTEAFF.

This sequence joins TRBV5-1 and TRBJ2-1; TRBD1 matches 8 bases. Germline V lookup: CDR1 SGHRS, CDR2 YFSETQ. This CDR3 has 15 amino acids. After removal of 1 base from V and 6 bases from J, the junction contained 6 bases not matched to a gene. The CDR3 coding sequence is TGCGCCAGCAGCTTGTTGACAGGGGCTGGCAATGAGCAGTTCTTC. It yields the protein CASSLLTGAGNEQFF. The full variable domain, completed using reference TRBV5-1 and TRBJ2-1, is KAGVTQTPRYLIKTRGQQVTLSCSPISGHRSVSWYQQTPGQGLQFLFEYFSETQRNKGNFPGRFSGRQFSNSRSEMNVSTLELGDSALYLCASSLLTGAGNEQFFGPGTRLTVL.

By share of the sample, this clone is medium-sized. The CDR3 reads CASSQESQAVTYGYTF. The CDR3 DNA reads as TGTGCCAGCAGCCAAGAGTCCCAGGCAGTGACTTATGGCTACACCTTC. The chain combines TRBV3-1 (or the pseudogene TRBV3-2) with TRBJ1-2; D is unresolved. The CDR3 totals 16 residues. Trimming took off 0 bases at V and 5 bases at J, with 16 bases between the two ends. Germline CDR1 reads LGHDT; CDR2 reads YNNKEL (reference sequence).

The rearrangement joins TRBV10-3 to TRBJ2-5; no reliable D call. Germline lookup yields CDR1 ENHRY and CDR2 SYGVKD. The length of the CDR3 is 12 residues. Between the trimmed V and J ends, which lost 1 base and 4 bases, there was a span of 4 bases. The CDR3 DNA sequence: TGTGCCATCAGTGAGTTGGGAGAGACCCAGTACTTC. Amino acids: CAISELGETQYF.

The chain joins TRBV3-1 (or the pseudogene TRBV3-2) to TRBJ1-5, with TRBD1 as a possible D gene (5 bases). The CDR3 extends over 14 amino acids. Per the germline V gene, CDR1 is LGHDT and CDR2 is YNNKEL (reference sequence). V lost 3 bases to trimming and J lost 1 base, with 7 bases between them. Here the CDR3 DNA reads TGTGCCAGCAGCCATAGGGGCAGCAATCAGCCCCAGCATTTT. Translated: CASSHRGSNQPQHF.

The genes are TRBV27 and TRBJ1-1; D unclear. The V gene lost 8 bases and the J gene lost 2 bases, with 9 bases spanning the gap. The germline CDR1 and CDR2 sequences are MNHEY and SMNVEV (reference sequence). CDR3 length: 12 amino acids. The CDR3 DNA reads as TGTGCCAGCCAGGACCGCAACACTGAAGCTTTCTTT. It codes for CASQDRNTEAFF.

The chain links TRBV4-1 to TRBJ1-4; TRBD1 might be the D (6 bases). V was trimmed by 4 bases and J by 2 bases, leaving 17 bases between them. Germline CDR1 MGHRA, CDR2 YSYEKL. CDR3 length equals 17 residues. CDR3 in DNA: TGCGCCAGCAGCCTCGACAGGCTCCCCTCGACTAATGAAAAACTGTTTTTT. Protein sequence: CASSLDRLPSTNEKLFF.

This sequence joins TRBV12-3 or TRBV12-4 and TRBJ2-3; no definite D call. This CDR3 has 12 amino acids. Trimming took 6 bases from V and 0 from J, leaving 4 bases between them. CDR3 sequence reads: CASSGSTDTQYF. CDR3 nucleotide sequence: TGTGCCAGCAGCGGTAGCACAGATACGCAGTATTTT.

The CDR3 sequence: CASSYSGPQTNYGYTF. As DNA, the CDR3 is TGTGCCAGCAGTTACTCTGGTCCACAGACTAACTATGGCTACACCTTC. The chain uses TRBV6-5 and TRBJ1-2; no definite D call. The CDR3 extends over 16 amino acids. V gave up 0 bases and J gave up 0 bases, with 11 bases separating them. CDR1 is MNHEY and CDR2 is SVGAGI in the germline V gene.

V gene TRBV4-3 combines with J gene TRBJ1-6, with 7 bases that match TRBD1. The CDR3 is made up of 20 amino acids. CDR1 is LGHNA and CDR2 is YSLEER in the germline V gene. V dropped 0 bases and J dropped 0; count of bases not matched to a gene: 11. As DNA, the CDR3 is TGCGCCAGCAGCCAAGATCTGATAGGACAGGCCAGCTCCTATAATTCACCCCTCCACTTT. It specifies CASSQDLIGQASSYNSPLHF.